The next 22 T cell receptor beta chains were all read from a single sample in a study of OX40 agonist ivuxolimab in advanced cancers. Measured with immunoSEQ multiplex PCR; TCRdb has only the in-frame clones, and not every one. In the table there are roughly 67,000 clones, about 84% of which are singletons. The starting material was CD4+ or CD8+ T cells sorted from blood, obtained in a trial of the OX40 agonist ivuxolimab. Source of these receptors: an adult with an advanced solid tumor such as melanoma, head and neck, liver or kidney cancer.

This chain links TRBV11-1 with TRBJ2-5; D unclear. Germline CDR1 and CDR2: SGHAT and FQDESV (reference sequence). The CDR3 has 14 residues. V was shortened by 5 bases and J by 5 bases, with 15 bases between the two germline ends. CDR3: CASSPGGDWETQYF. The CDR3 region has the DNA TGTGCCAGCAGCCCCGGTGGGGATTGGGAGACCCAGTACTTC.

V usage is TRBV5-4 and J usage is TRBJ2-3; no reliable D call. V was clipped by 0 bases and J by 5 bases, with 10 bases between them. CDR3 length: 14 residues. The V gene's germline CDR1 is SGHNT and CDR2 YYREEE (reference sequence). The CDR3 is CASSLVAGKDTQYF. CDR3 DNA: TGTGCCAGCAGCTTGGTAGCCGGTAAAGATACGCAGTATTTT.

The V gene is TRBV27, the J gene TRBJ2-7; D remains ambiguous. V was clipped by 2 bases and J by 6 bases, with 11 bases between them. CDR3 size: 13 residues. Germline-derived CDR1 and CDR2 are MNHEY and SMNVEV (reference sequence). CDR3 sequence reads: CASSLEQPPEQYV. Written as DNA, the CDR3 is TGTGCCAGCAGTTTAGAGCAGCCCCCCGAGCAGTACGTC.

J is TRBJ2-6 and V is TRBV7-2; D gene uncertain. With 6 bases removed from V and 0 bases from J, the gap between germline ends came to 9 bases. The germline CDR1 and CDR2 sequences are SGHTA and FQGNSA. The CDR3 sequence is 15 residues long. CDR3 DNA: TGTGCCAGCAGTCGTAGGGACTCTGGGGCCAACGTCCTGACTTTC. Amino acid sequence: CASSRRDSGANVLTF. Full variable domain (outside the CDR3, taken from reference TRBV7-2 and TRBJ2-6): GAGVSQSPSNKVTEKGKDVELRCDPISGHTALYWYRQSLGQGLEFLIYFQGNSAPDKSGLPSDRFSAERTGGSVSTLTIQRTQQEDSAVYLCASSRRDSGANVLTFGAGSRLTVL.

The chain is built from TRBV5-1 and TRBJ2-7; no reliable D call. The CDR3 extends over 14 amino acids. The germline CDR1 and CDR2 sequences are SGHRS and YFSETQ. With 0 bases removed from V and 6 bases from J, the gap between germline ends came to 13 bases. CDR3 coding DNA: TGCGCCAGCAGCTTGGGCCTCGCGAGATCCGAGCAGTACGTC. As protein: CASSLGLARSEQYV.

The chain carries TRBV2 and TRBJ2-5, with D tentatively TRBD1 (6 bases). Germline assignment: CDR1 SNHLY and CDR2 FYNNEI. This CDR3 region has 17 residues. With 3 bases removed from V and 2 bases from J, the gap between germline ends came to 19 bases. The CDR3 coding sequence is TGTGCCAGCAGTGACTACCAGGGGCCCAGGGGACAAGAGACCCAGTACTTC. It codes for CASSDYQGPRGQETQYF.

This clone was seen once. One end of the junction is discordant with germline, which a read error may explain. This chain uses TRBV30 with TRBJ1-5; maybe TRBD1 (6 bases). Per germline, CDR1 GTSNPN and CDR2 SVGIG (reference sequence). The CDR3 spans 13 residues. For the CDR3, the DNA is TGTGTCTGGAGCAGGGGACGCAATCAGCCCCAGCATTTT. Protein product: CVWSRGRNQPQHF.

V gene TRBV28 combines with J gene TRBJ1-3; the D gene is possibly TRBD1 (5 bases). Deletions cut 5 bases from V and 4 bases from J, with 12 bases between. Germline lookup yields CDR1 MDHEN and CDR2 SYDVKM. The CDR3 covers 14 residues. CDR3 DNA sequence: TGTGCCAGCAGTCCCTCGCGGGACGGAAACACCATATATTTT. This gives the protein CASSPSRDGNTIYF.

The J gene is TRBJ1-1, the V gene TRBV6-5, with D maybe TRBD1 (5 bases). The ends were cut back, 2 bases at V and 5 bases at J, with 9 bases in the middle. Germline CDR1 reads MNHEY; CDR2 reads SVGAGI. This CDR3 spans 13 amino acids. The CDR3 reads CASSYGQLTEAFF. In DNA, the CDR3 is TGTGCCAGCAGTTACGGACAACTTACTGAAGCTTTCTTT.

The chain joins TRBV2 to TRBJ2-1; 8 bases fit TRBD1. The CDR3 is 13 amino acids. Per the germline V gene, CDR1 is SNHLY and CDR2 is FYNNEI. After removal of 4 bases from V and 5 bases from J, the junction contained 1 base not matched to a gene. CDR3 nucleotide sequence: TGTGCCAGCAGTGGACAGGGGAACAATGAGCAGTTCTTC. Its protein is CASSGQGNNEQFF.

V usage is TRBV5-1 and J usage is TRBJ2-2; possibly TRBD1 or TRBD2 for D (5 bases each). CDR1 and CDR2 (germline): SGHRS, YFSETQ. The CDR3 has 16 amino acids. V shed 5 bases and J shed 5 bases, with 19 bases lying between them. The CDR3 loop reads CASRMATGLGTGELFF. CDR3 coding DNA: TGCGCCAGCAGAATGGCGACGGGGCTGGGGACCGGGGAGCTGTTTTTT.

The genes are TRBV2 and TRBJ2-3; 11 nucleotides match TRBD2. This CDR3 comprises 15 residues. The trim removed 10 bases at V and 0 bases at J, leaving 6 bases unmatched. Per germline, CDR1 SNHLY and CDR2 FYNNEI. CDR3: CAIRTSGPSTDTQYF. In DNA, the CDR3 is TGTGCCATCAGGACTAGCGGGCCTAGCACAGATACGCAGTATTTT.

J is TRBJ2-5 and V is TRBV5-1; 12 bases fit TRBD2. CDR3 size: 16 residues. The germline gives CDR1 SGHRS, CDR2 YFSETQ. V dropped 0 bases and J dropped 3; count of bases not matched to a gene: 3. The CDR3: CASSLGSSGGEETQYF. The CDR3 bases are TGCGCCAGCAGCTTGGGGTCTAGCGGGGGGGAAGAGACCCAGTACTTC.

V usage is TRBV5-1 and J usage is TRBJ2-6; 12 bases are a match to TRBD1. The CDR3 has 19 residues. V gave up 3 bases and J gave up 3 bases; unmatched junction bases: 10. The germline CDR1 and CDR2 sequences are SGHRS and YFSETQ. The CDR3 here is CASSWGTGGARVGANVLTF. The CDR3 nucleotides are TGCGCCAGCAGCTGGGGGACAGGGGGCGCAAGGGTTGGGGCCAACGTCCTGACTTTC.

The chain links TRBV5-1 to TRBJ2-5; 7 positions agree with TRBD2. The CDR3 consists of 14 residues. Germline loops: CDR1 SGHRS, CDR2 YFSETQ. Trimming removed 2 bases from V and 5 bases from J; junction bases left unmatched: 6. The DNA of the CDR3 is TGCGCCAGCAGCTTCGGCAGGGAGGGGGAGACCCAGTACTTC. Encoded protein: CASSFGREGETQYF. Variable domain in full (rest from reference TRBV5-1 and TRBJ2-5): KAGVTQTPRYLIKTRGQQVTLSCSPISGHRSVSWYQQTPGQGLQFLFEYFSETQRNKGNFPGRFSGRQFSNSRSEMNVSTLELGDSALYLCASSFGREGETQYFGPGTRLLVL.

The V and J genes are TRBV19 and TRBJ1-4; no definite D call. Germline CDR1 is LNHDA and CDR2 is SQIVND (reference sequence). The V end was cut by 7 bases, the J end by 8 bases, with 11 bases between. This CDR3 spans 12 amino acids. The CDR3 spells CASNVGGEKLFF. CDR3 DNA: TGTGCCAGTAACGTCGGTGGGGAAAAACTGTTTTTT.

This clone was detected only once. The V call is TRBV2, the J call TRBJ2-1; D perhaps matches TRBD2 (7 bases). Germline V gives CDR1 SNHLY, CDR2 FYNNEI. V dropped 3 bases and J dropped 10 bases, with 19 bases sitting between them. The CDR3 loop spans 15 amino acids. CDR3 DNA sequence: TGTGCCAGCAGTGAGGGCTGGAGGGGGGGATACGAGCAGTTCTTC. This gives the protein CASSEGWRGGYEQFF.

V and J are TRBV7-2 and TRBJ2-2, with D perhaps assigned TRBD1 or TRBD2 (5 bases each). The CDR3 is made up of 17 amino acids. V was clipped by 1 base and J by 6 bases, with 18 bases between them. Germline values: CDR1 SGHTA, CDR2 FQGNSA. DNA of the CDR3: TGTGCCAGCAGCTTAGTTGGGGCCTTAGGAGGCTCCGGGGAGCTGTTTTTT. It translates to CASSLVGALGGSGELFF.

J is TRBJ1-1 and V is TRBV6-6; no definite D call. The germline gives CDR1 MNHNY, CDR2 SVGAGI (reference sequence). V was cut by 6 bases and J by 1 base, with 9 bases left in between. The CDR3 spans 13 residues. CDR3 coding DNA: TGTGCCAGCAGCCGCGCAGGGAACACTGAAGCTTTCTTT. It yields the protein CASSRAGNTEAFF.

The chain recombines TRBV5-1 with TRBJ1-2, with D tentatively TRBD1 (5 bases). Germline V lookup: CDR1 SGHRS, CDR2 YFSETQ. The V end was cut by 4 bases, the J end by 1 base, with 17 bases between. The CDR3 runs 16 residues. Written as DNA, the CDR3 is TGCGCCAGCAGCGCCGCGGCAGGGCAACTTAACTATGGCTACACCTTC. Protein sequence: CASSAAAGQLNYGYTF.

This clone was recorded once. The chain recombines TRBV13 with TRBJ2-5, with D possibly being TRBD2 (6 bases). CDR1 is PRHDT and CDR2 is FYEKMQ in the germline V gene (reference sequence). The CDR3 is made up of 15 amino acids. V was shortened by 6 bases and J by 0 bases, with 14 bases between the two germline ends. The CDR3 DNA reads as TGTGCCAGCAGTCTACGGCGGGACTACCAAGAGACCCAGTACTTC. Amino acids: CASSLRRDYQETQYF.

V gene TRBV11-3 combines with J gene TRBJ2-3; TRBD1 agrees at 8 bases. CDR3 length: 15 amino acids. Germline V lookup: CDR1 SGHNT, CDR2 YENEEA. Trimming removed 4 bases from V and 2 bases from J; junction bases left unmatched: 5. CDR3 bases: TGTGCCAGCAGCTCGGGACAGGATAACACAGATACGCAGTATTTT. Amino acids: CASSSGQDNTDTQYF.